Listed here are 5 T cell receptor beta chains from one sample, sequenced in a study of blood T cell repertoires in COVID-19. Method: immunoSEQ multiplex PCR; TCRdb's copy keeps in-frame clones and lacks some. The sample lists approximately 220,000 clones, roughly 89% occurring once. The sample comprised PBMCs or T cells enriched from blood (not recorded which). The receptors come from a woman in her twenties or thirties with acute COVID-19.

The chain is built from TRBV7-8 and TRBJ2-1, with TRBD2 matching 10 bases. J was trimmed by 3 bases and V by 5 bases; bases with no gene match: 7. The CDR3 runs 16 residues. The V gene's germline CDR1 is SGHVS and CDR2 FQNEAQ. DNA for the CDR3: TGTGCCAGCAGCACTACCGGACTAGCGGTCTACAATGAGCAGTTCTTC. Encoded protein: CASSTTGLAVYNEQFF.

The CDR3 DNA reads TGTGCCAGCAGCCCAACAGGGGGCATTTCCTACGAGCAGTACTTC. As protein: CASSPTGGISYEQYF. The chain has TRBV28 and TRBJ2-7; 9 nucleotides agree with TRBD1. The length of the CDR3 is 15 residues. V was clipped by 6 bases and J by 1 base; unmatched bases: 7. CDR1 MDHEN and CDR2 SYDVKM come from the germline V gene.

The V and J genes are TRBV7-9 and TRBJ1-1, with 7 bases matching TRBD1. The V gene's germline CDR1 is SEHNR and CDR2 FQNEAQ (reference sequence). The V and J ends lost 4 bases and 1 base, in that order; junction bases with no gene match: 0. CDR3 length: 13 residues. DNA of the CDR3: TGTGCCAGCAGCTGGACAGGGAACACTGAAGCTTTCTTT. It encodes CASSWTGNTEAFF.

In nucleotides, the CDR3 is TGTGCCAGCAGAGCAGGGATCTCCTACAATGAGCAGTTCTTC. Translating gives CASRAGISYNEQFF. The V and J genes are TRBV2 and TRBJ2-1, with D perhaps TRBD1 (5 bases). Trimming removed 6 bases from V and 0 bases from J, with 9 bases in between. The CDR3 has 14 amino acids. CDR1 is SNHLY, CDR2 FYNNEI, per germline.

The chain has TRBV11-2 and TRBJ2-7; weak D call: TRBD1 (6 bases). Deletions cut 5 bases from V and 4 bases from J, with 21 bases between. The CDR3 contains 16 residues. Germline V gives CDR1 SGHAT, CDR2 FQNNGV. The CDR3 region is CASSPPSAGAKYEQYF. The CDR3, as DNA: TGTGCCAGCAGCCCCCCGTCAGCAGGGGCCAAATACGAGCAGTACTTC.